These 23 T cell receptor beta chains originate from one sample sequenced in a study of blood T cell repertoires in COVID-19. The repertoire was sequenced with immunoSEQ multiplex PCR; TCRdb's copy has only in-frame clones and lacks some. The table has fewer than 60,000 clones, around 84% seen once. The sequencing sample was made of peripheral blood. The origin of the receptors is a woman over 75 with acute or convalescent COVID-19.

This clone was observed a single time. The chain joins TRBV6-6 to TRBJ1-1; unclear D gene. Germline lookup yields CDR1 MNHNY and CDR2 SVGAGI (reference sequence). V was trimmed by 8 bases and J by 0 bases, leaving 7 bases between them. The CDR3 loop spans 12 amino acids. CDR3 sequence: CASRFMNTEAFF. The CDR3 DNA is TGTGCCAGCCGGTTCATGAACACTGAAGCTTTCTTT.

The rearrangement uses TRBV19 and TRBJ1-6, with D possibly being TRBD1 (5 bases). CDR1 and CDR2 (germline): LNHDA, SQIVND (reference sequence). The CDR3 totals 15 residues. Trimming stripped 5 bases from V and 10 bases from J, with 18 bases between. CDR3 region: CASSVQAIGGSPLHF. CDR3 bases: TGTGCCAGTAGTGTTCAGGCGATTGGGGGGTCACCCCTCCACTTT.

The J gene is TRBJ2-1, the V gene TRBV5-1, with 10 bases fitting TRBD2. V lost 4 bases and J lost 4; bases outside the gene matches: 5. Looked up from germline, CDR1 is SGHRS and CDR2 is YFSETQ. This CDR3 is 15 amino acids long. The CDR3 loop is CASSQSGGEYNEQFF. The CDR3 nucleotides read TGCGCCAGCAGCCAGAGCGGGGGGGAATACAATGAGCAGTTCTTC. The full variable domain, its missing parts supplied by reference TRBV5-1 and TRBJ2-1, is KAGVTQTPRYLIKTRGQQVTLSCSPISGHRSVSWYQQTPGQGLQFLFEYFSETQRNKGNFPGRFSGRQFSNSRSEMNVSTLELGDSALYLCASSQSGGEYNEQFFGPGTRLTVL.

This clone was detected only once. This chain links TRBV9 with TRBJ1-3; D may be TRBD1 (5 bases). V was clipped by 1 base and J by 4 bases, with 6 bases between them. The CDR3 consists of 13 residues. Germline CDR1 reads SGDLS; CDR2 reads YYNGEE. The CDR3 region has the DNA TGTGCCAGCAGCGTACCAGGGGGAAACACCATATATTTT. Encoded protein: CASSVPGGNTIYF.

The chain combines TRBV7-8 with TRBJ2-7; D remains unclear. V was clipped by 2 bases and J by 4 bases, with 15 bases between them. The length of the CDR3 is 15 residues. Germline V CDR1 and CDR2: SGHVS, FQNEAQ. Here the CDR3 reads CASSLSERSEYEQYF. The DNA of the CDR3 is TGTGCCAGCAGCTTATCGGAAAGGAGTGAGTACGAGCAGTACTTC.

The genes are TRBV10-3 and TRBJ2-7; 10 bases map to TRBD1. The CDR3 consists of 11 residues. The germline CDR1 and CDR2 sequences are ENHRY and SYGVKD. Trimming took 10 bases from V and 5 from J; bases not matched to a gene: 2. CDR3 in DNA: TGTGCCACGACAGGGGGCGACGAGCAGTACTTC. Its protein product is CATTGGDEQYF.

This clone was seen a single time. V is TRBV2 and J is TRBJ2-7; D not resolved. CDR1 is SNHLY and CDR2 is FYNNEI in the germline V gene. The CDR3 length is 15 residues. Trimming stripped 6 bases from V and 2 bases from J, with 17 bases between. CDR3 bases: TGTGCCAGCAGCCCCACCAAGCGAACCGCCTACGAGCAGTACTTC. Its protein is CASSPTKRTAYEQYF.

This clone was detected a few times. V is TRBV6-5 and J is TRBJ1-2, with unresolved D. Germline CDR1 reads MNHEY; CDR2 reads SVGAGI. V was trimmed by 6 bases and J by 2 bases, leaving 16 bases between them. This CDR3 contains 15 residues. The CDR3 sequence is CASRRERNNNYGYTF. In DNA, the CDR3 is TGTGCCAGCAGGAGGGAGAGAAACAACAACTATGGCTACACCTTC.

The CDR3 DNA is TGTGCCTGGAATCGGCCCGGGGTCCAAGAGACCCAGTACTTC. As protein: CAWNRPGVQETQYF. J is TRBJ2-5 and V is TRBV30, with D possibly matching TRBD2 (5 bases). The CDR3 consists of 14 residues. Germline loops: CDR1 GTSNPN, CDR2 SVGIG (reference sequence). V gave up 4 bases and J gave up 1 base, with 13 bases separating them.

This clone was seen more than once but under ten times. V and J are TRBV5-6 and TRBJ2-7; no definite D call. CDR1 is SGHDT and CDR2 is YYEEEE in the germline V gene. The CDR3 is 13 residues long. V was cut by 4 bases and J by 1 base, with 9 bases left in between. CDR3 residues: CASSRESSYEQYF. The CDR3 coding sequence is TGTGCCAGCAGCCGTGAGAGTTCCTACGAGCAGTACTTC.

The rearrangement joins TRBV11-2 to TRBJ2-5, with D perhaps matching TRBD2 (5 bases). Germline lookup yields CDR1 SGHAT and CDR2 FQNNGV. This CDR3 contains 15 residues. V lost 0 bases to trimming and J lost 5 bases, with 13 bases between them. CDR3: CASSLDPGGWETQYF. The CDR3 DNA follows: TGTGCCAGCAGCTTAGATCCAGGCGGGTGGGAGACCCAGTACTTC.

The chain uses TRBV29-1 and TRBJ2-3; D is possibly TRBD1 (6 bases). The CDR3 runs 13 residues. V lost 7 bases and J 4 bases, leaving 15 bases between the germline ends. Germline values: CDR1 SQVTM, CDR2 ANQGSEA. The CDR3 DNA reads TGCAGCGCCACACAGGGAGCCCCAGATACGCAGTATTTT. Its protein product is CSATQGAPDTQYF.

The gene calls are TRBV5-5 and TRBJ2-5, with 9 bases that match TRBD1. V shed 4 bases, J shed 5 bases, and the junction held 12 bases outside the gene matches. This CDR3 region has 16 residues. Germline V CDR1 and CDR2: SGHKS, YYEKEE (reference sequence). The CDR3 DNA sequence: TGTGCCAGCAGCGTGCCCACCGGGACAGGGTTGGAGACCCAGTACTTC. The encoded protein is CASSVPTGTGLETQYF.

The rearrangement links TRBV5-1 to TRBJ2-7, with D maybe TRBD2 (5 bases). This CDR3 spans 13 amino acids. The germline V gene encodes CDR1 SGHRS and CDR2 YFSETQ. V was shortened by 5 bases and J by 1 base, with 10 bases between the two germline ends. This chain's CDR3 is CASSPSGSYEQYF. CDR3 coding DNA: TGCGCCAGCAGTCCCTCGGGGTCCTACGAGCAGTACTTC.

The CDR3 sequence: CAISGTGPQSPYGYTF. The CDR3 DNA follows: TGTGCCATCTCCGGGACAGGGCCCCAGAGCCCCTATGGCTACACCTTC. This sequence joins TRBV10-3 and TRBJ1-2; 9 bases are a match to TRBD1. This CDR3 is built from 16 residues. The germline V gene has CDR1 ENHRY and CDR2 SYGVKD. V lost 8 bases and J lost 4; bases outside the gene matches: 14.

In DNA, the CDR3 is TGTGCCAGCAGTTCCCAGGGAGGGTACGGGGCTAACTATGGCTACACCTTC. As protein: CASSSQGGYGANYGYTF. The chain links TRBV25-1 to TRBJ1-2; weak D call: TRBD1 (5 bases). CDR1 and CDR2 (germline): MGHDK, SYGVNS. Trimming stripped 5 bases from V and 0 bases from J, with 19 bases between. CDR3 size: 17 residues.

The V call is TRBV6-1, the J call TRBJ2-1, with D perhaps matching TRBD1 (5 bases). This CDR3 spans 12 amino acids. The germline CDR1 and CDR2 sequences are MNHNS and SASEGT. Trimming stripped 1 base from V and 12 bases from J, with 10 bases between. In DNA form, the CDR3 reads TGTGCCAGCAGTGAAGGTCAGCAGGGGCAGTTCTTC. Protein product: CASSEGQQGQFF.

This clone was recorded many times. The chain couples TRBV14 to TRBJ1-5; D remains unclear. The V and J ends lost 2 bases and 6 bases respectively, with 11 bases between them. Per the germline V gene, CDR1 is SGHDN and CDR2 is FVKESK. There are 14 residues in the CDR3. The CDR3 sequence is CASSQTLSSQPQHF. In nucleotides, the CDR3 is TGTGCCAGCAGCCAAACTCTTTCGAGTCAGCCCCAGCATTTT.

V is TRBV20-1 and J is TRBJ1-2, with D tentatively TRBD1 (5 bases). V shed 3 bases and J shed 7 bases, with 12 bases lying between them. Per germline, CDR1 DFQATT and CDR2 SNEGSKA (reference sequence). The length of the CDR3 is 12 residues. CDR3 nucleotides: TGCAGTGCTAGTTCCCCGGGGGGTGGCTACACCTTC. Protein: CSASSPGGGYTF.

The chain recombines TRBV25-1 with TRBJ2-7; TRBD1 aligns across 7 bases. The CDR3 consists of 14 residues. The V segment lost 5 bases and the J segment 1 base; nucleotides outside the gene matches: 5. Germline CDR1 reads MGHDK; CDR2 reads SYGVNS. The CDR3 DNA is TGTGCCAGCAGTTCCCAGGGGGTGTCCTACGAGCAGTACTTC. It codes for CASSSQGVSYEQYF.

The chain couples TRBV19 to TRBJ2-7, with D possibly matching TRBD2 (6 bases). Trimming left V 4 bases short and J 8 bases short, with 12 bases between. The CDR3 is made up of 12 amino acids. Germline CDR1 is LNHDA and CDR2 is SQIVND (reference sequence). The CDR3 DNA reads TGTGCCAGTAGTACCGGAGGGAGAAAGCAGTACTTC. As protein: CASSTGGRKQYF. Full variable domain (remainder filled in from reference TRBV19 and TRBJ2-7): DGGITQSPKYLFRKEGQNVTLSCEQNLNHDAMYWYRQDPGQGLRLIYYSQIVNDFQKGDIAEGYSVSREKKESFPLTVTSAQKNPTAFYLCASSTGGRKQYFGPGTRLTVT.

The chain is built from TRBV19 and TRBJ2-2, with 9 bases matching TRBD1. From germline, CDR1 is LNHDA and CDR2 SQIVND (reference sequence). Germline trimming cut 0 bases from V and 4 bases from J; bases unmatched to any gene: 6. The CDR3 runs 17 residues. The CDR3 coding sequence is TGTGCCAGTAGTATAGATCCACAGGGGGCCCTCACCGGGGAGCTGTTTTTT. Translating gives CASSIDPQGALTGELFF.

The chain joins TRBV29-1 to TRBJ2-1; tentative D call: TRBD2 (6 bases). Trimming stripped 6 bases from V and 4 bases from J, with 10 bases between. Germline V gene data show CDR1 as SQVTM and CDR2 as ANQGSEA. This CDR3 comprises 12 residues. The CDR3 is CSVAGTYNEQFF. In DNA form, the CDR3 reads TGCAGCGTCGCAGGGACTTACAATGAGCAGTTCTTC.